The present T cell receptor beta chain was sequenced within a study of blood T cell repertoires in COVID-19. Study summary: Italy, Spain and the United States were the sources of the convalescent and acute COVID-19 samples.

This CDR3 is built from 13 residues. The V and J ends lost 5 bases and 8 bases respectively, with 15 bases between them. The germline gives CDR1 SNHLY, CDR2 FYNNEI. This table comes from immunoSEQ multiplex PCR, and its TCRdb copy is limited to in-frame clones, with some not included. There are around 140,000 clones in the sample; 84% occur only once, and around 9.5% lies in the top ten. Enrolment of Seattle patients took place during active infection, and they were followed longitudinally. This chain links TRBV2 with TRBJ1-2; D ambiguous. Sequencing used peripheral blood. This receptor was taken from a man aged 30 to 39 with COVID-19, enrolled during active disease. DNA of the CDR3: TGTGCCAGCAGTAAAGGAGGGAGGGCAGGCTACACCTTC. Its protein is CASSKGGRAGYTF.